The present TCR beta chain was sequenced within a study of blood T cell repertoires in COVID-19. This clone showed up just a few times. Source study methods: Amplifying reference gene primers gave estimates of nucleated cell counts. Data came from immunoSEQ multiplex PCR; TCRdb stores just in-frame clones and leaves some out. V and J calls and clone size are those listed in that table; D and trimming were worked out from the DNA. The sample shows 75,000 to 95,000 clones, around 81% of them seen only once. The TCR comes from a man in his fifties or sixties with acute or convalescent COVID-19. Sequencing was performed on peripheral blood.

The CDR3 DNA reads TGTGCCAGCAGCCTTCCCCTTAATTCACCCCTCCACTTT. It encodes CASSLPLNSPLHF. This chain uses TRBV28 with TRBJ1-6; no firm D call. Trimming removed 6 bases at V and 6 bases at J, with 9 bases between. The CDR3 length is 13 residues. Germline lookup yields CDR1 MDHEN and CDR2 SYDVKM.